This TCR beta chain was retrieved from a study of radiotherapy plus CTLA-4 blockade in lung cancer. Study summary: Across the patients, objective responses occurred in 18%, and disease control in 30% to 35%.

Assay: immunoSEQ multiplex PCR; the TCRdb copy retains only in-frame clones and omits some. Here the sample spans around 110,000 clones, roughly four fifths being singletons. Germline lookup yields CDR1 SGHTA and CDR2 FQGNSA. The CDR3 is made up of 14 amino acids. V was shortened by 5 bases and J by 7 bases, with 15 bases between the two germline ends. The TCR was taken from a human donor with non-small cell lung cancer that progressed on radiotherapy plus ipilimumab. Some clones in this sample may be carry-over from other donors' samples. Sequencing used peripheral blood, obtained from a patient treated with radiotherapy plus ipilimumab. The chain employs TRBV7-2 and TRBJ2-1; D possibly corresponds to TRBD2 (6 bases). The CDR3 loop reads CASSPRGGPNEQFF. The CDR3 DNA reads as TGTGCCAGCAGCCCCCGGGGAGGCCCTAATGAGCAGTTCTTC.